Detailed here is one T cell receptor (beta chain). Its matching antigen is unknown. Here immunoSEQ multiplex PCR was the method, and the copy in TCRdb shows in-frame clones only, minus some. The data show over 10,000 clones, with 60% to 85% seen just once and approximately 17% held by the top ten. V gave up 6 bases and J gave up 9 bases; unmatched junction bases: 9. CDR1 is SGHTA, CDR2 FQGNSA, per germline. The CDR3 has 15 amino acids. The sample comes from a study of CD4+ T cells in melanoma. Study-level points and caveats: Neoantigen-specific CD4+ T cells in melanoma reportedly had diverse differentiation states. CD8+ T cell, macrophage and B cell function reportedly correlated with neoantigen-specific CD4+ T cells.

The sequence was obtained from a human donor with melanoma. Source material: cells from a culture (not recorded whether cultured in vitro). The V gene is TRBV7-2, the J gene TRBJ2-5; 14 bases agree with TRBD2. The CDR3 protein is CASSQTSGGAVAQYF. The DNA of the CDR3 is TGTGCCAGCAGTCAGACTAGCGGGGGGGCCGTGGCCCAGTACTTC. Using reference TRBV7-2 and TRBJ2-5 for the parts outside the CDR3, the full variable domain is GAGVSQSPSNKVTEKGKDVELRCDPISGHTALYWYRQSLGQGLEFLIYFQGNSAPDKSGLPSDRFSAERTGGSVSTLTIQRTQQEDSAVYLCASSQTSGGAVAQYFGPGTRLLVL.